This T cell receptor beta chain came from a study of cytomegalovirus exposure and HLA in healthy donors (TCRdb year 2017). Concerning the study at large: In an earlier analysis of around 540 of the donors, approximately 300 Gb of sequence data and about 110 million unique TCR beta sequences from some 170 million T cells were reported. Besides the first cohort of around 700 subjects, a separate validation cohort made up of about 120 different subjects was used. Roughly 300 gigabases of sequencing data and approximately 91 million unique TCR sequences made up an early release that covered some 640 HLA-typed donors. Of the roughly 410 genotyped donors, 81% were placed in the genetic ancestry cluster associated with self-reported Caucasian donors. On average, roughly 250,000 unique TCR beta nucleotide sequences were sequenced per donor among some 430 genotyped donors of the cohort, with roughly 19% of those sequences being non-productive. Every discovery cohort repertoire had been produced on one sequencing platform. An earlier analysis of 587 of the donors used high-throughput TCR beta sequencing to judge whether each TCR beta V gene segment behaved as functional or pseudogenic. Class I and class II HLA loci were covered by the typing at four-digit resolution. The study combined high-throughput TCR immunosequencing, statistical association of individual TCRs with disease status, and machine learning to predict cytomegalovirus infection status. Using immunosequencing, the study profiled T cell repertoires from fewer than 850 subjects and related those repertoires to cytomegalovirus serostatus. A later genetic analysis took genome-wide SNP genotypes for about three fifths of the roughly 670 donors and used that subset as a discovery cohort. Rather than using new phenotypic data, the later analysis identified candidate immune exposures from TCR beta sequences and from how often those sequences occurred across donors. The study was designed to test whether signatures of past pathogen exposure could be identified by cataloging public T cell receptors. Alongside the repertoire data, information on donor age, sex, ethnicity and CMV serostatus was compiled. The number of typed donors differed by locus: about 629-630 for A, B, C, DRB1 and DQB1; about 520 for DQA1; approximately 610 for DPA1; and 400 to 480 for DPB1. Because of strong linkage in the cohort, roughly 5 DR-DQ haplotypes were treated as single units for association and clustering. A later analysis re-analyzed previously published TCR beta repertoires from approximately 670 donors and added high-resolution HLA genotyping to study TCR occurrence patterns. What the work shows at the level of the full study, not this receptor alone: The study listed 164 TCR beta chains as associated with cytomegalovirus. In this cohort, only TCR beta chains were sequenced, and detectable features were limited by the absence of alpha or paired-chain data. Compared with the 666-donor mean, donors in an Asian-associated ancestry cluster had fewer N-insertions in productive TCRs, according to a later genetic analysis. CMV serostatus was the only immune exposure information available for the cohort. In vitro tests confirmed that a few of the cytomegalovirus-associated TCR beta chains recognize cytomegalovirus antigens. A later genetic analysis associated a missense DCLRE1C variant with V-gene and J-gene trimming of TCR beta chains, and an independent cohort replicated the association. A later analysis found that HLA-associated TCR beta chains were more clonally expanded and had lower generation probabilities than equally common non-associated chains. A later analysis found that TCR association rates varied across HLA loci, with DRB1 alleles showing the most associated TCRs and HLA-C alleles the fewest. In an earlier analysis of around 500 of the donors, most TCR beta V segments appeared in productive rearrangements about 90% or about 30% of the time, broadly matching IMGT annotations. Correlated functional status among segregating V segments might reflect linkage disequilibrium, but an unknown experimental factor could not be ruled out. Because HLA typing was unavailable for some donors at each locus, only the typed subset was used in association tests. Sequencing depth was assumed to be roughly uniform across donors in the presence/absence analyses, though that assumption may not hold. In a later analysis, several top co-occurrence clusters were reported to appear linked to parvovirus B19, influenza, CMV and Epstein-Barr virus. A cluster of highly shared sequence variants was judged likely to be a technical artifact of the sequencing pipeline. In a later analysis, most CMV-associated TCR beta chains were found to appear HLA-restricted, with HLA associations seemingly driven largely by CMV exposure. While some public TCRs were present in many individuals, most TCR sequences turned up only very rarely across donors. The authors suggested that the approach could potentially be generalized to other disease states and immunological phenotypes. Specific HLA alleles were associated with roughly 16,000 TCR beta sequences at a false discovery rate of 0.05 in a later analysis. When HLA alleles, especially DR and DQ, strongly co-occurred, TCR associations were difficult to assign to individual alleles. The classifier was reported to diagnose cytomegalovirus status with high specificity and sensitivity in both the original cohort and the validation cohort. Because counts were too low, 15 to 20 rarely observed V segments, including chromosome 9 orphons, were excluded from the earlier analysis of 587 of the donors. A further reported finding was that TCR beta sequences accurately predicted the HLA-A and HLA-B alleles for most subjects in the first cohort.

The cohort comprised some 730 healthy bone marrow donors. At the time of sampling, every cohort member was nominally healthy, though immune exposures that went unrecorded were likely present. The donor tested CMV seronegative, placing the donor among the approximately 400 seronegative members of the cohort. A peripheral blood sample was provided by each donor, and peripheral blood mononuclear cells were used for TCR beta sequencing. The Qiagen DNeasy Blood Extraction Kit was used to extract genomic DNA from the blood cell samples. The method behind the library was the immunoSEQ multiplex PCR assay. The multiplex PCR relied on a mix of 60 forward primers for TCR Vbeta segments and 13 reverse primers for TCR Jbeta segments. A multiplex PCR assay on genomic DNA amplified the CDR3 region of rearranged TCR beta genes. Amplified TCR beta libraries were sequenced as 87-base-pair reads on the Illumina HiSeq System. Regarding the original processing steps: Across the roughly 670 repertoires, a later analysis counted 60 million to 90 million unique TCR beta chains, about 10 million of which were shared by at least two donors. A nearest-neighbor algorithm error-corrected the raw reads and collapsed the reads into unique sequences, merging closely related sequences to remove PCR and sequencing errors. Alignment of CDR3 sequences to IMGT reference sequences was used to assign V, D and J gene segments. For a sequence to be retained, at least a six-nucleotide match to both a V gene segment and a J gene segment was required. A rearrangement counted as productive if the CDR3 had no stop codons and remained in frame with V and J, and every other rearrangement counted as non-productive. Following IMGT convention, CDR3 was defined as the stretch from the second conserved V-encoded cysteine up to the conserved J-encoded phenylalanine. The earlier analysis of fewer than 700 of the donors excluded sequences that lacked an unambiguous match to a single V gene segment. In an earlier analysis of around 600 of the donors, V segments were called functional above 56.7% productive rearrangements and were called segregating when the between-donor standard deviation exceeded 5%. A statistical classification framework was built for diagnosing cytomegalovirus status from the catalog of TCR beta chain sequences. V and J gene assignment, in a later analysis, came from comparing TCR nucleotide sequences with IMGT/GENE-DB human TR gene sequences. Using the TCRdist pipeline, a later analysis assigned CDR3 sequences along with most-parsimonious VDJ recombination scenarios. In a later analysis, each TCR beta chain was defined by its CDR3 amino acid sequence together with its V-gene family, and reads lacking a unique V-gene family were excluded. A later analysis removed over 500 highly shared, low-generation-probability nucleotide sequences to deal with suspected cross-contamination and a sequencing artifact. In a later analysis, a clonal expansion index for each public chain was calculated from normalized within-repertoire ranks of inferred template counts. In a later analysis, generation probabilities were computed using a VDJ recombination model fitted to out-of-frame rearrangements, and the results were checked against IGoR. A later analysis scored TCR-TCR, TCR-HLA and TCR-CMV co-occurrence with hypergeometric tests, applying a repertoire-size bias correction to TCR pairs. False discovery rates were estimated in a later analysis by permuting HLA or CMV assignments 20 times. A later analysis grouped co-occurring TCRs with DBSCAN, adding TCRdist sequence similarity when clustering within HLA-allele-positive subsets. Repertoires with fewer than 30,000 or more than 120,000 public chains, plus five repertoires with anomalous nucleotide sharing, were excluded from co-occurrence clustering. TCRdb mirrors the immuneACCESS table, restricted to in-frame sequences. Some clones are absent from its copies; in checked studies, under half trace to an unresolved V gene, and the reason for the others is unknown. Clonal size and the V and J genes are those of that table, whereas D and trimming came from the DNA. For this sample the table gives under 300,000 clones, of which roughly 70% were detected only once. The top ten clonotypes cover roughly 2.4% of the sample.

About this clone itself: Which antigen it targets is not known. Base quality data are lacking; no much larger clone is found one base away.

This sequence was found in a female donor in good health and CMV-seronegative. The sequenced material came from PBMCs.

The DNA reads as follows: TGTGCCAGCAGCTTAGGGTCAGGGGGGGAAGCTTTCTTT. Its translation is CASSLGSGGEAFF. The sequence is built from TRBV5-6 and TRBJ1-1; TRBD1 aligns with 7 central bases. The CDR3, cysteine through phenylalanine, is 13 amino acids long. This entry keeps only the CDR3 DNA: 39 bases, framed from base 1. Trimmed from V: 2 bases; trimmed from J: 8 bases; junction bases lacking a gene match: 6. Reading the germline V gene gives CDR1 SGHDT and CDR2 YYEEEE.